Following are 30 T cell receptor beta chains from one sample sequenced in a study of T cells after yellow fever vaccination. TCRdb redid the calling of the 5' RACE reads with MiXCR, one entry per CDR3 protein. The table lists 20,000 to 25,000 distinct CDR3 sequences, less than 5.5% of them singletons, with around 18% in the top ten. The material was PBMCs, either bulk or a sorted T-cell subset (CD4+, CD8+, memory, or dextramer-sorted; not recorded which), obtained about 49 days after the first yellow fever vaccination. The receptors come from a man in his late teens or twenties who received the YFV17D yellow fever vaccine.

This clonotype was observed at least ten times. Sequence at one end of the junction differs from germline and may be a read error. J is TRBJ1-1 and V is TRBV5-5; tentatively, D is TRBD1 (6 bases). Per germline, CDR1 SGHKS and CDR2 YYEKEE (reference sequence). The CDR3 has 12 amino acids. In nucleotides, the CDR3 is TGTGCCAGCAGCTTTGAATTCTGGACAGAGCATTTT. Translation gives CASSFEFWTEHF.

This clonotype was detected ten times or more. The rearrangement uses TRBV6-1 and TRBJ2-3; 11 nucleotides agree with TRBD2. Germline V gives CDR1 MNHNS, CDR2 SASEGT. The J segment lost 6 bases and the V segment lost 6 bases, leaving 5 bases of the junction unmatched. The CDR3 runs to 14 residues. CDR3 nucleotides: TGTGCCAGCAGCATAGCGGGGGGGCTGGATACGCAGTATTTT. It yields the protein CASSIAGGLDTQYF.

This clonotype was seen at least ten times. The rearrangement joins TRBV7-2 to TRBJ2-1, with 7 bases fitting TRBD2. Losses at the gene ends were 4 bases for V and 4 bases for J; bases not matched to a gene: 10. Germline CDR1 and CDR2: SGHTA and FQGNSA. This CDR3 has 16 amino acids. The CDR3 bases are TGTGCCAGCAGCTGGGCCGGGACTACCTTTTACAATGAGCAGTTCTTC. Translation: CASSWAGTTFYNEQFF.

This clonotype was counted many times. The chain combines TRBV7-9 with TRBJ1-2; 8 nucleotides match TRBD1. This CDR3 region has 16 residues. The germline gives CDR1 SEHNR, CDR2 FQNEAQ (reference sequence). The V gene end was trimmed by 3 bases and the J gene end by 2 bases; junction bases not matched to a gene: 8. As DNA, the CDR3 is TGTGCCAGCAGCTTGGCAGGGGGCGGAAGAAACTATGGCTACACCTTC. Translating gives CASSLAGGGRNYGYTF.

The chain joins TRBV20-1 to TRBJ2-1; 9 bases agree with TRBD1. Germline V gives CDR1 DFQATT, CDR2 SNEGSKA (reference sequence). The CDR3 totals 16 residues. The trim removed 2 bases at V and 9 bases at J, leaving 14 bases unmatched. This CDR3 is CSARSRTGEIRSEQFF. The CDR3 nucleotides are TGCAGTGCTAGATCAAGGACAGGGGAAATAAGGAGTGAGCAGTTCTTC.

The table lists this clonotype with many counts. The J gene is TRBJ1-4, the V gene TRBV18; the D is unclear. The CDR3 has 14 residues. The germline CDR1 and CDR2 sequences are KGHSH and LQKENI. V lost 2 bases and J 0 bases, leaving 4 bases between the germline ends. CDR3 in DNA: TGTGCCAGCTCACCAGTTGCAACTAATGAAAAACTGTTTTTT. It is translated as CASSPVATNEKLFF. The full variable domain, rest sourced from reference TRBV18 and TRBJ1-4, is NAGVMQNPRHLVRRRGQEARLRCSPMKGHSHVYWYRQLPEEGLKFMVYLQKENIIDESGMPKERFSAEFPKEGPSILRIQQVVRGDSAAYFCASSPVATNEKLFFGSGTQLSVL.

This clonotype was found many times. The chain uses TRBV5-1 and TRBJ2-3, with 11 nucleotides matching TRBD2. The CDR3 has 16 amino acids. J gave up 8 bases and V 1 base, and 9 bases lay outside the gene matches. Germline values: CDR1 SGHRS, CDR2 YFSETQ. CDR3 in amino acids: CASSLSASGRLGTQYF. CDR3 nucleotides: TGCGCCAGCAGCTTGAGTGCTAGCGGGAGGTTAGGTACGCAGTATTTT.

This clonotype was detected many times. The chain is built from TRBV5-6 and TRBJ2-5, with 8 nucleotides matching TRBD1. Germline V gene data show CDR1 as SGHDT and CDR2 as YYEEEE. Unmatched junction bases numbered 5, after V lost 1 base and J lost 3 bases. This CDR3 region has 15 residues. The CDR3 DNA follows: TGTGCCAGCAGCTTGCCCAGGACAGGGAAAGAGACCCAGTACTTC. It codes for CASSLPRTGKETQYF. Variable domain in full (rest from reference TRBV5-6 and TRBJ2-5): DAGVTQSPTHLIKTRGQQVTLRCSPKSGHDTVSWYQQALGQGPQFIFQYYEEEERQRGNFPDRFSGHQFPNYSSELNVNALLLGDSALYLCASSLPRTGKETQYFGPGTRLLVL.

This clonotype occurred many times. CDR3: CAISESIYEQFF. Written as DNA, the CDR3 is TGTGCCATCAGTGAGTCGATTTATGAGCAGTTCTTC. V usage is TRBV10-3 and J usage is TRBJ2-1; D gene uncertain. With 0 bases removed from V and 8 bases from J, the gap between germline ends came to 5 bases. Germline V gene data show CDR1 as ENHRY and CDR2 as SYGVKD. This CDR3 region has 12 residues.

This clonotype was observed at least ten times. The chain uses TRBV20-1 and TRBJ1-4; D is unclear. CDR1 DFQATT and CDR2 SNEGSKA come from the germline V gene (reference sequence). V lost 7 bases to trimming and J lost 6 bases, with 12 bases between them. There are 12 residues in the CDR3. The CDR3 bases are TGCAGTGTCCTTGAACGGGATGAAAAACTGTTTTTT. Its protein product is CSVLERDEKLFF.

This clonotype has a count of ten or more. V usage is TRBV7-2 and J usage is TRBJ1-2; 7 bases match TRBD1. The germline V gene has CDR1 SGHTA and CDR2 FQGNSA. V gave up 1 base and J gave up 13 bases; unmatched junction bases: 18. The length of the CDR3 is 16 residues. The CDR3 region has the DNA TGTGCCAGCAGCTTAGAGGGGGCGGGCAGGTCCCTGTGGCTCACCTTC. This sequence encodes CASSLEGAGRSLWLTF.

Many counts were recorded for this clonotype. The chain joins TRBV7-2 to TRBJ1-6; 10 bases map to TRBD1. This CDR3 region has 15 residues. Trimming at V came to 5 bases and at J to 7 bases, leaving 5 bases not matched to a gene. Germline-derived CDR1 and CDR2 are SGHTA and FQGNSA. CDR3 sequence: CASSRGGQGNSPLHF. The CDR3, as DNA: TGTGCCAGCAGCCGAGGGGGACAGGGGAATTCACCCCTCCACTTT.

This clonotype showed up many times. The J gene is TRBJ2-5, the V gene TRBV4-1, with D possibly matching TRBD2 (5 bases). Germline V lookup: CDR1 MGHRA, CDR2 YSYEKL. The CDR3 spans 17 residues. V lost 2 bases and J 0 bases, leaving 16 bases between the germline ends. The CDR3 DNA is TGCGCCAGCAGCCAAACCTTAAGGAGGACGTACCAAGAGACCCAGTACTTC. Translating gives CASSQTLRRTYQETQYF.

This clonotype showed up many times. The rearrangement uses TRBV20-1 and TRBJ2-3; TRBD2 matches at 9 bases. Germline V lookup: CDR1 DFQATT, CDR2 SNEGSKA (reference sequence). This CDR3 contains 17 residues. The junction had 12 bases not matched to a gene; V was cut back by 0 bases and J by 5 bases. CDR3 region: CSARDPLGGGVVDTQYF. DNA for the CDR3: TGCAGTGCTAGAGATCCTTTGGGCGGGGGGGTTGTAGATACGCAGTATTTT.

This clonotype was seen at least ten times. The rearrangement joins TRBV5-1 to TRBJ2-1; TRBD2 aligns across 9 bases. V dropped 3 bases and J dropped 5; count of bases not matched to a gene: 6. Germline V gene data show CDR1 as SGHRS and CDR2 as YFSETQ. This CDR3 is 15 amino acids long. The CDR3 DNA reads TGCGCCAGCAGCTCCGGCGGGGGGGCTCACAATGAGCAGTTCTTC. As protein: CASSSGGGAHNEQFF.

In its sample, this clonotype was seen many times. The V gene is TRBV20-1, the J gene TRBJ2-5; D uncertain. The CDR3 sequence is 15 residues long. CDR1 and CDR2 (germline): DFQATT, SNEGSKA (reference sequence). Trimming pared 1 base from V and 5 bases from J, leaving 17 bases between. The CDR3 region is CSARGWVGPRETQYF. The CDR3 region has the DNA TGCAGTGCTAGAGGATGGGTGGGCCCGCGGGAGACCCAGTACTTC.

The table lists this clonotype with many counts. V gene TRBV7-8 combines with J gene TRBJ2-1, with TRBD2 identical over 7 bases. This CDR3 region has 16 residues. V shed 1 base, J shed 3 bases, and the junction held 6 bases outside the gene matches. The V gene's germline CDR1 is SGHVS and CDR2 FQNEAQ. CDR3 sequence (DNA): TGTGCCAGCAGCTTAGTGGGGGGGAACTTCTACAATGAGCAGTTCTTC. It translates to CASSLVGGNFYNEQFF.

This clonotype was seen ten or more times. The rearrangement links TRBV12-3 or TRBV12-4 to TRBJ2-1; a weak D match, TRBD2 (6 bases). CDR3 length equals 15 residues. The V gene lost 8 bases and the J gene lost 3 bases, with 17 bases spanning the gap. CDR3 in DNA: TGTGCCAGCGTCCTCGGTCGGCGGGGCTACAATGAGCAGTTCTTC. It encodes CASVLGRRGYNEQFF.

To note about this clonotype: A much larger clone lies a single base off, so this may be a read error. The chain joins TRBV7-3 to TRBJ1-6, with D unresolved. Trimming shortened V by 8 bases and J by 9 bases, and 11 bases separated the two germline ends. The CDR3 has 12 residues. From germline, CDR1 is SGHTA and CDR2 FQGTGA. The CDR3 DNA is TGTGCCAGCGACGATGGAGTTTCACCCCTCCACTTT. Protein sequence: CASDDGVSPLHF.

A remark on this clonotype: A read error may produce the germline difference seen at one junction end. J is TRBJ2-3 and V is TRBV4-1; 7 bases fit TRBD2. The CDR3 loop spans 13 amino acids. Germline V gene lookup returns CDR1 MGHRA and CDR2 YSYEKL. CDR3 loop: CARSQGVTGGQYF. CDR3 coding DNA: TGCGCCAGGAGCCAAGGAGTAACGGGGGGTCAGTATTTT.

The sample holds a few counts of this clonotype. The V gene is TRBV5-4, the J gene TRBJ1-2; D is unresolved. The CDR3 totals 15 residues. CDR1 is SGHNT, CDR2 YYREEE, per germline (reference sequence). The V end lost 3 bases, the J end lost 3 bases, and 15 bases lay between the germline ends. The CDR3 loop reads CASSSPGQSDYGYTF. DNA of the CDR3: TGTGCCAGCAGCTCGCCTGGGCAGAGCGACTATGGCTACACCTTC.

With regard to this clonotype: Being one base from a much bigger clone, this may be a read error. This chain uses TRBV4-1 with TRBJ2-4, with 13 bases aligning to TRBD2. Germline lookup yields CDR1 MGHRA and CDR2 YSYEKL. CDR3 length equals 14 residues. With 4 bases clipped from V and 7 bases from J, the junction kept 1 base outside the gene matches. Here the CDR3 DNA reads TGCGCCAGCAGCCGGGGACTAGCGGGGAACATTCAGTACTTC. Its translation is CASSRGLAGNIQYF.

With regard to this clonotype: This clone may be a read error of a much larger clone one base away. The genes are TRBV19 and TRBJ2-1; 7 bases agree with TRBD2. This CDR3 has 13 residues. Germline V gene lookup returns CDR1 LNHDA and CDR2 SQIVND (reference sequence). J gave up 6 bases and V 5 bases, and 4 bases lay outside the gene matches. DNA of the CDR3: TGTGCCAGTAGTGCAGGGACTACCAATGAGCAGTTCTTC. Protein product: CASSAGTTNEQFF.

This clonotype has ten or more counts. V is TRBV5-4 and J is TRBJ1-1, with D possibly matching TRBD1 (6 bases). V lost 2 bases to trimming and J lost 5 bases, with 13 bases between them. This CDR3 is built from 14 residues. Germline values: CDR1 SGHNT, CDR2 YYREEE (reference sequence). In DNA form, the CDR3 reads TGTGCCAGCAGCTTCGGGGGGGCAGAAACTGAAGCTTTCTTT. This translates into CASSFGGAETEAFF.

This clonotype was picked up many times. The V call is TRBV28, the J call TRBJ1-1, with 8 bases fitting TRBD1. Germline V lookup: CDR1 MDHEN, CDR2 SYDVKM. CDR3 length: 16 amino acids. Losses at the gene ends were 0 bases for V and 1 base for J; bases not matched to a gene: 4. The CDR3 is CASSLWADRGNTEAFF. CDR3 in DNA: TGTGCCAGCAGTTTATGGGCCGACAGGGGGAACACTGAAGCTTTCTTT.

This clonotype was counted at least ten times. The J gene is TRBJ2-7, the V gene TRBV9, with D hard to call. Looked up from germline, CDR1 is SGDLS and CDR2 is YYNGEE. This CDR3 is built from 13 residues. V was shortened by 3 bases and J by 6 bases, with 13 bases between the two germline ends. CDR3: CASSAVVWSEQYF. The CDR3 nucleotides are TGTGCCAGCAGCGCGGTCGTGTGGTCCGAGCAGTACTTC.

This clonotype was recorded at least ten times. This CDR3 reads CASSLGDKTNYGYTF. The CDR3 DNA reads as TGTGCCAGCAGTTTGGGGGACAAAACTAACTATGGCTACACCTTC. V and J are TRBV12-3 or TRBV12-4 and TRBJ1-2; TRBD1 is a possible D gene (6 bases). CDR3 length: 15 amino acids. V lost 3 bases to trimming and J lost 0 bases, with 11 bases between them.

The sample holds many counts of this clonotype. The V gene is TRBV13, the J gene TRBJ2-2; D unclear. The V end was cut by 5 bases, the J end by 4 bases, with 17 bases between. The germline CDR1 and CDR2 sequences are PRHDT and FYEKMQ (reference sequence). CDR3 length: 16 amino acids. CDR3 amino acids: CASSPQTWVGTGELFF. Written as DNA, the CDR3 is TGTGCCAGCAGCCCCCAGACATGGGTTGGCACCGGGGAGCTGTTTTTT.

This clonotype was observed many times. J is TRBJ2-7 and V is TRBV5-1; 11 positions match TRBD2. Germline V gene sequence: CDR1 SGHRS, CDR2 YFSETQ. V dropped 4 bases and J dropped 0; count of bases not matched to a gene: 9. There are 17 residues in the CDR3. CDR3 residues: CASSPPTSGGFSYEQYF. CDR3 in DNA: TGCGCCAGCAGCCCACCTACTAGCGGGGGCTTCTCCTACGAGCAGTACTTC.

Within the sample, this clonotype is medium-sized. The CDR3 loop is CASSLGWTGINEQFF. For the CDR3, the DNA is TGTGCCAGCAGCTTAGGGTGGACAGGTATCAATGAGCAGTTCTTC. The chain links TRBV11-2 to TRBJ2-1, with TRBD1 matching 7 bases. The ends lost 1 base at V and 6 bases at J; junction bases unmatched: 6. CDR1 and CDR2 (germline): SGHAT, FQNNGV. The length of the CDR3 is 15 residues.